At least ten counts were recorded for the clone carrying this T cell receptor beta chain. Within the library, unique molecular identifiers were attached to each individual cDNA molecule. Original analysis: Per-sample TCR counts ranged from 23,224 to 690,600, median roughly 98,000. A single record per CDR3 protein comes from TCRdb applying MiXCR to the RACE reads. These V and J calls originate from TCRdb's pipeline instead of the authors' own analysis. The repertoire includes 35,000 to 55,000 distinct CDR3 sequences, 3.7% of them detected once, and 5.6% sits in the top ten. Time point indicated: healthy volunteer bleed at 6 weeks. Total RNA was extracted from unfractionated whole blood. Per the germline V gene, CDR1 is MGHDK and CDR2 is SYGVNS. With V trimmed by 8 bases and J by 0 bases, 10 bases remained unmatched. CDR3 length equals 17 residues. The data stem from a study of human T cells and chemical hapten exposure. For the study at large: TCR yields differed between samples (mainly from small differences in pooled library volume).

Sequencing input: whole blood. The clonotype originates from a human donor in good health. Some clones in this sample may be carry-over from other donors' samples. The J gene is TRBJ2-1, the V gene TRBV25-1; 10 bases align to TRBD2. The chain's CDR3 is CASGPDSSGSSYNEQFF. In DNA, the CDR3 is TGTGCCAGCGGGCCTGATTCTAGCGGGAGCTCCTACAATGAGCAGTTCTTC.